The T cell receptor (beta chain) described here comes from a study of CXCR3-negative and CXCR3-positive naive CD8 T cells. Findings of the study overall: Relative to CXCR3-negative naive cells, CXCR3-positive naive cells had more hydrophobic TRB CDR3s. In naive cells, CXCR3-negative and CXCR3-positive subsets had similar TRBV-TRBJ usage; memory cells differed. Both of the naive subsets showed about the same high diversity, but memory CD8+ cells had much less. Because surface CD5 did not distinguish the naive subsets, TCR strength was inferred from TRB CDR3 properties.

CDR3 length: 15 residues. Germline V gene data show CDR1 as MNHEY and CDR2 as SVGEGT. Naive CD8+ T cells carried a CD45RO-CCR7+CD27+CD95- phenotype. Comment on this clonotype: The target antigen is unknown.

TRB cDNA libraries were made by UMI-labeled 5' RACE. TCRdb reworked the 5' RACE reads into one entry per CDR3 protein, no DNA. The sample has around 95,000 distinct CDR3 sequences. The receptor was derived from a human donor in good health. Some clones in this sample may be carry-over from other donors' samples. The chain joins TRBV6-2 or TRBV6-3 to TRBJ2-3; TCRdb indicates TRBD2, and absent DNA this call remains unverified. The sample was naive CXCR3+ CD8+ T cells from blood. Subset here: CD45RO-CCR7+CD27+CD95- naive CD8+ T cells expressing CXCR3 (TNR3+). This chain's CDR3 is CASTLSGASTDTQYF.